This TCR beta chain was retrieved from a study of OX40 agonist ivuxolimab in advanced cancers. Overall study: Dose-escalation patients suffered from hepatocellular carcinoma, melanoma, renal cell or head and neck cancer.

This CDR3 region has 13 residues. The assay was immunoSEQ multiplex PCR, and TCRdb's table has in-frame clones only and misses some. The sample shows tens of thousands of clones, roughly 87% of them seen only once. The origin of this receptor is an adult with an advanced solid tumor such as melanoma, head and neck, liver or kidney cancer. The chain joins TRBV21-1 to TRBJ1-4; TRBD1 is the table's D call, not checked against the DNA. TRBV21-1 is marked as a pseudogene. The input for sequencing was CD4+ or CD8+ T cells sorted from blood, taken in a trial of the OX40 agonist ivuxolimab. The CDR3, as DNA: TGTGCCAGTTCCAGACAGGGACAGGAAAAACTGTTTTTT. Translating gives CASSRQGQEKLFF.